These 7 T cell receptor beta chains share one sample of origin, sequenced in a study of blood T cells in healthy people across ages. Next came a second PCR, run for about 7 to 11 cycles, which used a sample-barcoded 5' primer along with a J-beta primer mix. TCRdb re-called the 5' RACE reads with MiXCR, one entry per CDR3 protein. Of fewer than 700,000 distinct CDR3 sequences listed, around 43% are singletons. Sequencing was done on a sample of blood. Receptors originate from a man older than 75 in good health.

The V gene is TRBV5-1, the J gene TRBJ1-4; a weak D match, TRBD1 (6 bases). This CDR3 spans 16 amino acids. The germline V gene has CDR1 SGHRS and CDR2 YFSETQ. The V end lost 0 bases, the J end lost 6 bases, and 15 bases lay between the germline ends. CDR3 DNA sequence: TGCGCCAGCAGCTTGGAGGGGGGAGCAGGGGATGAAAAACTGTTTTTT. As protein: CASSLEGGAGDEKLFF.

J is TRBJ1-3 and V is TRBV28; the D is unclear. The V end lost 6 bases, the J end lost 0 bases, and 15 bases lay between the germline ends. This CDR3 is built from 16 residues. CDR1 MDHEN and CDR2 SYDVKM come from the germline V gene. As DNA, the CDR3 is TGTGCCAGCAGACCGGACGGGCGTTACTCTGGAAACACCATATATTTT. This sequence encodes CASRPDGRYSGNTIYF.

This rearrangement joins TRBV10-3 to TRBJ2-1; 9 positions agree with TRBD2. The J call may be in error: the DNA end matches TRBJ2-7 better. This CDR3 is built from 15 residues. Germline CDR1 reads ENHRY; CDR2 reads SYGVKD. In DNA, the CDR3 is TGTGCCACCGGCCTAGCGGGACTCGCCTACAATGAGCAGTACTTC. It codes for CATGLAGLAYNEQYF.

This clonotype was seen ten or more times. J is TRBJ2-1 and V is TRBV5-1; D perhaps matches TRBD1 (6 bases). Germline-derived CDR1 and CDR2 are SGHRS and YFSETQ. This CDR3 spans 14 amino acids. V was pared by 4 bases and J by 5 bases, with 13 bases between. This CDR3 reads CASSKRGTNNEQFF. The CDR3 DNA reads as TGCGCCAGCAGCAAACGTGGGACAAACAATGAGCAGTTCTTC.

The genes are TRBV24-1 and TRBJ2-5; TRBD1 aligns across 7 bases. The CDR3 length is 13 residues. Germline trimming cut 7 bases from V and 4 bases from J; bases unmatched to any gene: 5. Germline-derived CDR1 and CDR2 are KGHDR and SFDVKD. The CDR3 sequence: CATRETGRETQYF. The CDR3, as DNA: TGTGCCACCAGAGAGACAGGGAGAGAGACCCAGTACTTC.

V usage is TRBV2 and J usage is TRBJ2-1; D call uncertain. This CDR3 region has 11 residues. V lost 4 bases to trimming and J lost 7 bases, with 5 bases between them. CDR1 SNHLY and CDR2 FYNNEI come from the germline V gene. Here the CDR3 reads CASSVRNEQFF. DNA for the CDR3: TGTGCCAGCAGTGTTAGAAATGAGCAGTTCTTC.

This clonotype was recorded a few times. The chain employs TRBV2 and TRBJ2-5; 9 bases line up with TRBD1. Germline V CDR1 and CDR2: SNHLY, FYNNEI. The CDR3 length is 14 residues. Trimming took 6 bases from V and 4 from J; bases not matched to a gene: 6. CDR3 in amino acids: CASSDGTGRETQYF. In DNA, the CDR3 is TGTGCCAGCAGCGACGGGACAGGGCGAGAGACCCAGTACTTC.